The rows below give T cell receptor beta chains drawn from one sample of a study of CD8+ T cells in alopecia areata. Assay: immunoSEQ multiplex PCR; the TCRdb copy retains only in-frame clones and omits some. Of roughly 200,000 clones in the sample, 40% to 65% were seen once. This material consisted of CD8+ T cells sorted from blood, taken at week 24, from a patient treated with tofacitinib. These receptor sequences come from a human donor with alopecia areata. The CDR3 runs from the conserved cysteine through the conserved F or W. The order of the fields is J gene, D gene, V gene, clone size, CDR3 DNA, CDR3 protein. The D gene is left open where the match is weak. A row's size may be missing; if present it is once, few, many or a size class.

>TRBJ1-5|NA|TRBV5-5|few
TGTGCCAGCAGCGCTTGGGGAAATAACAATCAGCCCCAGCATTTT
CASSAWGNNNQPQHF
>TRBJ1-3|NA|TRBV15|NA
TGTGCCACCAGCAGAGTTTCAGGGGATGGAAACACCATATATTTT
CATSRVSGDGNTIYF
>TRBJ1-1|NA|TRBV7-9|few
TGTGCCAGCAGCCCCCGGGGGGGCACTGAAGCTTTCTTT
CASSPRGGTEAFF
>TRBJ1-2|NA|TRBV30|once
TGTGCCTGGAAGGACGGCTTCGGCTACACCTTC
CAWKDGFGYTF
>TRBJ1-1|NA|TRBV30|NA
TGTGCCGGCCAACAGGGCCCTGCCTCTTTCTTT
CAGQQGPASFF
>TRBJ2-2|NA|TRBV4-1|few
TGCGCCAGCAGCCAAGAGGCGAACACCGGGGAGCTGTTTTTT
CASSQEANTGELFF
>TRBJ2-3|NA|TRBV27|NA
TGTGCCAGCAGTGGGATCTCGGTTGGTACGCAGTATTTT
CASSGISVGTQYF
>TRBJ1-2|NA|TRBV13|NA
TGTGCCAGCAGCTCGAGCTATGGCTACACCTTC
CASSSSYGYTF
>TRBJ2-7|TRBD2|TRBV7-8|NA
TGTGCCAGCAGCTTACCACGGCTAGCGGGGGGGAACTACGAGCAGTACTTC
CASSLPRLAGGNYEQYF
>TRBJ2-3|TRBD2|TRBV9|NA
TGTGCCAGCAGCGTTGCTAGCGGGGGTCCAGATACGCAGTATTTT
CASSVASGGPDTQYF
>TRBJ2-3|NA|TRBV6-6|NA
TGTGCCAGCAGTTACCGGGGGCGGGGCACAGATACGCAGTATTTT
CASSYRGRGTDTQYF
>TRBJ2-7|NA|TRBV29-1|NA
TGCAGCGTTGAGGTCTCGACGGGGGAGCAGTACTTC
CSVEVSTGEQYF
>TRBJ1-1|NA|TRBV5-6|once
TGTGCCAGCAGCTTGGTAAGCGGGAACACTGAAGCTTTCTTT
CASSLVSGNTEAFF
>TRBJ2-7|TRBD2|TRBV11-2|NA
TGTGCCAGCAGCTTACCGGGACTAGTTGCCGAGCAGTACTTC
CASSLPGLVAEQYF
>TRBJ2-3|NA|TRBV9|NA
TGTGCCAGCAGCGTAGCTGGAACAGATACGCAGTATTTT
CASSVAGTDTQYF
>TRBJ2-2|NA|TRBV30|few
TGTGCCTGGAGTTCAGGTTACACCGGGGAGCTGTTTTTT
CAWSSGYTGELFF
>TRBJ2-7|NA|TRBV29-1|few
TGCAGCGTAATTACAGGGTCCTACGAGCAGTACTTC
CSVITGSYEQYF
>TRBJ2-5|NA|TRBV29-1|NA
TGCAGCGTTTCATCGACAGAAACACAAGAGACCCAGTACTTC
CSVSSTETQETQYF
>TRBJ1-2|NA|TRBV29-1|NA
TGCAGCGTTGAAGCGCCGGGACGGGAGATTGGCTACACCTTC
CSVEAPGREIGYTF
>TRBJ2-1|TRBD2|TRBV29-1|few
TGCAGCGTCCGGGGGGGTACGTACAATGAGCAGTTCTTC
CSVRGGTYNEQFF
>TRBJ1-2|NA|TRBV29-1|NA
TGCAGCGTTGATCATGGCTACACCTTC
CSVDHGYTF
>TRBJ2-1|NA|TRBV30|NA
TGTGCCTGGGGACCAGGGAATGAGCAGTTCTTC
CAWGPGNEQFF
>TRBJ2-1|TRBD2|TRBV19|NA
TGTGCCAGTAGTATCTCGGGAGGTGAGCAGTTCTTC
CASSISGGEQFF
>TRBJ2-7|TRBD1|TRBV4-3|NA
TGCGCCAGCAGCCAAGGACAGGGGACAGCCTACGAGCAGTACTTC
CASSQGQGTAYEQYF
>TRBJ2-3|TRBD1|TRBV29-1|few
TGCAGCGTTCACGGGACAGCCACAGATACGCAGTATTTT
CSVHGTATDTQYF
>TRBJ2-1|NA|TRBV29-1|NA
TGCAGCGTTGATATTTCCTACCACAATGAGCAGTTCTTC
CSVDISYHNEQFF
>TRBJ2-7|TRBD1|TRBV7-2|few
TGTGCCAGCAGCTTGAGGGACAGGGGGCCCTACGAGCAGTACTTC
CASSLRDRGPYEQYF
>TRBJ2-2|NA|TRBV6-5|NA
TGTGCCAGCGCAGCGTACACCGGGGAGCTGTTTTTT
CASAAYTGELFF
>TRBJ2-2|NA|TRBV7-2|NA
TGTGCCAGCAGCTCTTCTCCCCCTACCACCGGGGAGCTGTTTTTT
CASSSSPPTTGELFF
>TRBJ1-1|NA|TRBV7-2|NA
TGTGCCAGCAGCTTAGATTCGAACACTGAAGCTTTCTTT
CASSLDSNTEAFF
>TRBJ2-2|NA|TRBV7-2|few
TGTGCCAGCAGCTTAGACCCTCGGGGCTCTCACACCGGGGAGCTGTTTTTT
CASSLDPRGSHTGELFF
>TRBJ2-1|TRBD1|TRBV6-6|NA
TGTGCCAGCAGTCCGATCCGGGACAGGCGGAATGATGAGCAGTTCTTC
CASSPIRDRRNDEQFF
>TRBJ1-1|TRBD1|TRBV30|few
TGTGCCTCGTCCGGGACAGGGGGTGATGAAGCTTTCTTT
CASSGTGGDEAFF
>TRBJ1-1|NA|TRBV30|few
TGTGCCTGGAGTGTCTGGGGGACTGAAGCTTTCTTT
CAWSVWGTEAFF
>TRBJ2-7|TRBD1|TRBV13|NA
TGTGCCAGCAGTTCCCGGACAGGGCTTACCTACGAGCAGTACTTC
CASSSRTGLTYEQYF
>TRBJ2-7|TRBD1|TRBV5-1|NA
TGCGCCAGCAGCTTTTGGACAGGGGGCACCGACGAGCAGTACTTC
CASSFWTGGTDEQYF
>TRBJ2-1|NA|TRBV4-3|NA
TGCGCCAGCAGCCAAGCCCGGGGCAATGAGCAGTTCTTC
CASSQARGNEQFF
>TRBJ2-7|TRBD1|TRBV6-1|few
TGTGCCAGCAGTGAACTGGGACAGGGGTACGAGCAGTACTTC
CASSELGQGYEQYF
>TRBJ1-5|NA|TRBV7-9|NA
TGTGCCAGCAGCTTTGAGGGGTATCAGCCCCAGCATTTT
CASSFEGYQPQHF
>TRBJ2-3|NA|TRBV23-1|few
TGCGCCAGCAGTCAATCTGGATCTGGGACCCCCATGATTGATACGCAGTATTTT
CASSQSGSGTPMIDTQYF
>TRBJ2-1|TRBD2|TRBV27|NA
TGTGCCAGCAGTCCACTCACTAGCGGGGGGGCCTTGGGTAATGAGCAGTTCTTC
CASSPLTSGGALGNEQFF
>TRBJ1-1|NA|TRBV30|NA
TGTGCCTGGGCTGGGGCGCGGGGCACTGAAGCTTTCTTT
CAWAGARGTEAFF
>TRBJ2-3|NA|TRBV19|few
TGTGCCAGTAAGACGACCTCGAGCACAGATACGCAGTATTTT
CASKTTSSTDTQYF
>TRBJ1-2|TRBD1|TRBV28|few
TGTGCCAGCAGCCAGGTTGGAAGGGAGACAGGGGCTGACTATGGCTACACCTTC
CASSQVGRETGADYGYTF
>TRBJ2-7|NA|TRBV4-3|NA
TGCGCCAGCAGCCAAGGCCCCCAGGGCTCCTACGAGCAGTACTTC
CASSQGPQGSYEQYF
>TRBJ2-5|NA|TRBV2|few
TGTGCCACCGCCACGGGGAACCAAGAGACCCAGTACTTC
CATATGNQETQYF
>TRBJ1-2|TRBD1|TRBV29-1|NA
TGCAGCGTTGAACTAGGGACAGGGGGTCCTGGCTACACCTTC
CSVELGTGGPGYTF
>TRBJ2-1|NA|TRBV9|NA
TGTGCCAGCAGCTCAGGGGGGAATGAGCAGTTCTTC
CASSSGGNEQFF
>TRBJ2-5|NA|TRBV5-1|NA
TGCGCCAGCAGCTTGACGACAGAACCACAAGAGACCCAGTACTTC
CASSLTTEPQETQYF
>TRBJ2-7|NA|TRBV6-5|once
TGTGCCAGCAGTTACTCGACGGGACACAACTCCTACGAGCAGTACTTC
CASSYSTGHNSYEQYF
>TRBJ2-5|NA|TRBV29-1|NA
TGCAGCGTTACCGAAGAGACCCAGTACTTC
CSVTEETQYF
>TRBJ1-2|NA|TRBV15|NA
TGTGCCACCAGCAGAGATCGGCAGGGTGGCTATGGCTACACCTTC
CATSRDRQGGYGYTF
>TRBJ2-3|NA|TRBV10-3|few
TGTGCCGCAGGAAGAGGCGCCACAGATACGCAGTATTTT
CAAGRGATDTQYF
>TRBJ2-2|NA|TRBV4-3|few
TGCGCCAGCAGCCAAGTTACAGGCGGCAGGGAGCTGTTTTTT
CASSQVTGGRELFF